Sample share makes the clone carrying this T cell receptor beta chain medium-sized. Trimming cost V 2 bases and J 1 base, with 6 bases left between them. The CDR3 has 14 amino acids. The germline V gene has CDR1 SGHAT and CDR2 FQNNGV. The data originate from a study of OX40 agonist ivuxolimab in advanced cancers. Across the whole study: Each dose-escalation patient presented with hepatocellular carcinoma, melanoma, renal cell or head and neck cancer. Mean age approximately 66 years, range about 23 to 80; roughly 82% male.

The repertoire was sequenced with immunoSEQ multiplex PCR; TCRdb's copy has only in-frame clones and lacks some. The table has tens of thousands of clones, 88% seen once. The gene calls are TRBV11-2 and TRBJ1-3; D gene ambiguous. The input for sequencing was CD4+ or CD8+ T cells sorted from blood, taken in a trial of the OX40 agonist ivuxolimab. This TCR was recovered from an adult with an advanced solid tumor such as melanoma, head and neck, liver or kidney cancer. CDR3 bases: TGTGCCAGCAGCTTACTGGGGTCTGGAAACACCATATATTTT. Translating gives CASSLLGSGNTIYF. The full variable domain, completed using reference TRBV11-2 and TRBJ1-3, is EAGVAQSPRYKIIEKRQSVAFWCNPISGHATLYWYQQILGQGPKLLIQFQNNGVVDDSQLPKDRFSAERLKGVDSTLKIQPAKLEDSAVYLCASSLLGSGNTIYFGEGSWLTVV.